One and the same sample provided the 2 T cell receptor beta chains below, sequenced in a study of T cell clonality in common variable immunodeficiency. Sequencing used immunoSEQ multiplex PCR; TCRdb keeps in-frame clones, though not all of them. The repertoire has approximately 34,000 clones, none seen only once; the ten largest take approximately 3.5%. The source material was peripheral blood mononuclear cells. The receptors derive from a person between 18 and 75 years old in good health.

The CDR3 DNA, read in part, is TGTGCCAGCAGTGTCGGGGGGACTAGCTATGGC. Its translation: CASSVGGTSYG. The full CDR3 protein reads CASSVGGTSYGYTF. The rearrangement joins TRBV2 to TRBJ1-2; TRBD1 is a possible D gene (5 bases). From the germline J gene comes the end of the CDR3, since the read stops 3 residues before it. Trimming removed 4 bases from V and 4 bases from J, with 13 bases in between. Germline V gives CDR1 SNHLY, CDR2 FYNNEI. The length of the CDR3 is 14 residues. The full variable domain, with the rest looked up from reference TRBV2 and TRBJ1-2, is EPEVTQTPSHQVTQMGQEVILRCVPISNHLYFYWYRQILGQKVEFLVSFYNNEISEKSEIFDDQFSVERPDGSNFTLKIRSTKLEDSAMYFCASSVGGTSYGYTFGSGTRLTVV.

This clone was seen at least ten times. The CDR3 is cut off 3 residues early in the read; its end comes from the germline J gene. This chain uses TRBV30 with TRBJ2-7; perhaps TRBD1 as D (5 bases). CDR3 size: 13 residues. V lost 2 bases to trimming and J lost 0 bases, with 8 bases between them. Germline V gene data show CDR1 as GTSNPN and CDR2 as SVGIG (reference sequence). CDR3: CAWSKTVSYEQYF. CDR3 DNA, as far as it was read: TGTGCCTGGAGTAAGACAGTCTCCTACGAG.